Following are 2 T cell receptor beta chains from one sample sequenced in a study of T cell responses to AZD1222 COVID-19 vaccine. TCRdb's copy holds only in-frame clones and misses some; the assay was immunoSEQ multiplex PCR. The table records approximately 200,000 clones, about nine tenths of them present only once. Sequenced material: peripheral blood, taken on day 0 of MenACWY control vaccination. The receptors stem from an adult in good health.

The chain is built from TRBV19 and TRBJ2-7, with D perhaps matching TRBD1 (5 bases). The germline V gene has CDR1 LNHDA and CDR2 SQIVND (reference sequence). Trimming took off 5 bases at V and 6 bases at J, with 8 bases between the two ends. The CDR3 sequence is 11 residues long. The CDR3 sequence is CASSAQGEQYF. In DNA, the CDR3 is TGTGCCAGTAGTGCTCAGGGCGAGCAGTACTTC.

The V call is TRBV18, the J call TRBJ1-6, with 7 bases aligning to TRBD1. Germline-derived CDR1 and CDR2 are KGHSH and LQKENI. V lost 4 bases to trimming and J lost 5 bases; unmatched junction nucleotides: 2. The CDR3 totals 14 residues. CDR3 nucleotide sequence: TGTGCCAGCTCACTCGACAGGGATAATTCACCCCTCCACTTT. Protein: CASSLDRDNSPLHF.